Listed below are T cell receptor beta chains from one sample, sequenced in a study of CDR3 diversity in severe acne. One entry per CDR3 protein, called by TCRdb with MiXCR from the PCR reads. The table lists some 84,000 distinct CDR3 sequences, 51% of them singletons. Sequencing input: blood. All receptors come from a male donor in good health, without acne. Each CDR3 is given with its conserved first and last residue. A D gene is named only where the DNA matches it firmly. Some rows have no size entry. The others give once, few or many, or a class for an expanded clone.

J gene,clone size,D gene,V gene,CDR3 DNA,CDR3 protein
TRBJ1-1,NA,NA,TRBV18,TGTGCCAGCAGCCAACAGGGTCCCACTGAAGCTTTCTTT,CASSQQGPTEAFF
TRBJ2-7,NA,NA,TRBV19,TGTGCCAGTAGTAACTTCGAGGGCTACGAGCAGTACTTC,CASSNFEGYEQYF
TRBJ2-5,NA,NA,TRBV24-1,TGTGCCACCAGCCCCAGGGGCGGGAGAACCTCAGAGACCCAGTACTTC,CATSPRGGRTSETQYF
TRBJ1-2,many,NA,TRBV19,TGTGCCAGTAGTATTAGAGGCAGCACTAACTATGGCTACACCTTC,CASSIRGSTNYGYTF
TRBJ1-4,NA,NA,TRBV2,TGTGCCAGCAGACAGGTTACGGAAAAACTGTTTTTT,CASRQVTEKLFF
TRBJ1-1,NA,NA,TRBV7-2,TGTGCCAGCAGCCGCGAGGTCAGGGTCGAGGGCACTGAAGCTTTCTTT,CASSREVRVEGTEAFF
TRBJ2-7,few,NA,TRBV12-3/TRBV12-4,TGTGCCAGCAGTGAACGGTTCGGCGGGTACGAGCAGTACTTC,CASSERFGGYEQYF
TRBJ2-1,NA,NA,TRBV6-1,TGTGCCAGCAGTGATCGCGGGCTGAGCACAGATACGCAGTTCTTC,CASSDRGLSTDTQFF
TRBJ2-7,NA,TRBD1,TRBV12-3/TRBV12-4,TGTGCCAGCAGTTTAGGGACAGGGAAGTACGAGCAGTACTTC,CASSLGTGKYEQYF
TRBJ2-7,few,NA,TRBV20-1,TGCAGTGTGTTGGCAGGGGACGAGCAGTACTTC,CSVLAGDEQYF
TRBJ1-5,NA,NA,TRBV7-8,TGTGCCAGCAGCTTGGGGGGGCTCAATCAGCCCCAGCATTTT,CASSLGGLNQPQHF
TRBJ2-7,NA,TRBD1,TRBV7-6,TGTGCCAGCAGCTTAGTTCCAGGGGGCTACGAGCAGTACTTC,CASSLVPGGYEQYF
TRBJ2-5,once,TRBD2,TRBV9,TGTGCCAGCAGCGCCGCGGGGGGCAGCGAACAGACCCGGTACTTC,CASSAAGGSEQTRYF
TRBJ2-5,many,NA,TRBV5-1,TGCGCCAGCAGCTTGCGGTCGCTACAAGTCCAAGAGACCCAGTACTTC,CASSLRSLQVQETQYF
TRBJ1-2,NA,TRBD1,TRBV6-4,TGTGCCAGCAGTGCACAGGAGGGGACAGAAGCCTACTATGGCTACACCTTC,CASSAQEGTEAYYGYTF
TRBJ2-7,NA,NA,TRBV5-1,TGCGCCAGCAGCAGTGGGGTGGCCTCTGGGGACGAGCAGTACTTC,CASSSGVASGDEQYF
TRBJ2-5,few,TRBD1,TRBV15,TGTGCCACCAGCTGGGCCGGACAGGGGGCAAAGACCCAGTACTTC,CATSWAGQGAKTQYF
TRBJ2-7,NA,NA,TRBV11-2,TGTGCCAGCAGTTCAGACGAGGAGCAGTACTTC,CASSSDEEQYF
TRBJ2-3,NA,NA,TRBV5-6,TGTGCCAGCAGTGACGGGACTCCAGGGGATACGCAGTATTTT,CASSDGTPGDTQYF
TRBJ1-1,many,NA,TRBV25-1,TGTGCCAGCAGTTCCCTGAAGGGGAGGACTGAAGCTTTCTTT,CASSSLKGRTEAFF
TRBJ1-1,few,NA,TRBV19,TGTGCCAGTAGTCCAGGGAGGGCGAACACTGAAGCTTTCTTT,CASSPGRANTEAFF
TRBJ2-3,many,TRBD1,TRBV11-2,TGTGCCAGCAGCCCGCTGACAGGGGGCAGCTTGGATACGCAGTATTTT,CASSPLTGGSLDTQYF
TRBJ1-6,NA,TRBD1,TRBV9,TGTGCCAGCAGCTCGGGACAGGCAAATTCCCCCTTCCACTTT,CASSSGQANSPFHF
TRBJ2-1,NA,NA,TRBV7-9,TGTGCCAGCAGCTTAGCGGAGGGACTTTACAATGAGCAGTTCTTC,CASSLAEGLYNEQFF
TRBJ2-5,many,NA,TRBV29-1,TGCAGCGTTGACGAGGCCTACCAAGAGACCCAGTACTTC,CSVDEAYQETQYF
TRBJ1-5,few,TRBD1,TRBV9,TGTGCCAGCAGCGCGGGACAGCCTAATCAGCCCCAGCATTTT,CASSAGQPNQPQHF
TRBJ1-1,NA,TRBD1,TRBV6-1,TGTGCCAGCAGTGAGGTCCCGGGACAGGGAGGACCTGAAGCTTTCTTT,CASSEVPGQGGPEAFF
TRBJ2-7,NA,NA,TRBV29-1,TGCAGCGTTGCCAGGTCACTCTCCTACGAGCAGTACTTC,CSVARSLSYEQYF
TRBJ1-2,NA,TRBD1,TRBV27,TGTGCCAGCAGCGGACAGGGGCGTTATGGCTACACCTTC,CASSGQGRYGYTF
TRBJ1-4,NA,NA,TRBV9,TGTGCCAGCAGCCCATCAGGTGTAAATGAAAAACTGTTTTTT,CASSPSGVNEKLFF
TRBJ2-1,many,TRBD1,TRBV11-2,TGTGCCAGCAGCCGAACAGGGGGGCAGTTCTTC,CASSRTGGQFF
TRBJ1-1,NA,TRBD1,TRBV11-3,TGTGCCAGCAGCTACAGACAGGGGGCGAACACTGAAGCTTTCTTT,CASSYRQGANTEAFF